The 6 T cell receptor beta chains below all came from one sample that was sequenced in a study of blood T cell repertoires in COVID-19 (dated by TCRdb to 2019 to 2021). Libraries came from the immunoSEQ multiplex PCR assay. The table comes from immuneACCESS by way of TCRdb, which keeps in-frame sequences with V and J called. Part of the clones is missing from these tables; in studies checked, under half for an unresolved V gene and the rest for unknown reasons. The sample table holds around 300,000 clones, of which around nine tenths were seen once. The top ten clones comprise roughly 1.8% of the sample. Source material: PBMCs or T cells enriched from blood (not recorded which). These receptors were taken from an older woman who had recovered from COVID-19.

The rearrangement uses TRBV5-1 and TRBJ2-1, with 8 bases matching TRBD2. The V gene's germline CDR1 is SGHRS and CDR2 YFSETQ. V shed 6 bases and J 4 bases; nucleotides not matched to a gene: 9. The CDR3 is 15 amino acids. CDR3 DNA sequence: TGCGCCAGCACCGGGGGCGGGAGGACTTACAATGAGCAGTTCTTC. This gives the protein CASTGGGRTYNEQFF.

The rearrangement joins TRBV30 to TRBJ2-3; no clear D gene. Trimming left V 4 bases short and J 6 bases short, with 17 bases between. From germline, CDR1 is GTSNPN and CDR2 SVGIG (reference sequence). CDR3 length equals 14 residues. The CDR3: CAWKRFRRVDTQYF. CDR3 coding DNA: TGTGCCTGGAAGAGGTTCCGCCGGGTGGATACGCAGTATTTT.

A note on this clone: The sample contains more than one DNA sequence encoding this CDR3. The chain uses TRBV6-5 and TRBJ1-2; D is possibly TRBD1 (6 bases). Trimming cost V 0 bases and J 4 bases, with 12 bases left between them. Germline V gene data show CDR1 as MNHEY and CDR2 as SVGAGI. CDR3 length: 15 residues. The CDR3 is CASSYSGGRSYGYTF. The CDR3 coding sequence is TGTGCCAGCAGTTACTCGGGGGGGCGGAGCTATGGCTACACCTTC.

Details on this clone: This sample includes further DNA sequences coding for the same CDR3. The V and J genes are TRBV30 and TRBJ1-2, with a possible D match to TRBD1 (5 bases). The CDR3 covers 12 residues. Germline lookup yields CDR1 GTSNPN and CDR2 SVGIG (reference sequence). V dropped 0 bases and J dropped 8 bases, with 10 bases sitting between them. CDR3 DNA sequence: TGTGCCTGGAGTGTTTCGGGGGTCGGCTACACCTTC. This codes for CAWSVSGVGYTF.

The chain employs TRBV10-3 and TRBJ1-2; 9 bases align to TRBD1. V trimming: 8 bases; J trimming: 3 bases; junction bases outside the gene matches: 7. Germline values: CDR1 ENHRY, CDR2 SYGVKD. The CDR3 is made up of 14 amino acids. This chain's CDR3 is CAIGGQGRHYGYTF. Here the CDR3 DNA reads TGTGCCATCGGGGGACAGGGTCGTCACTATGGCTACACCTTC.

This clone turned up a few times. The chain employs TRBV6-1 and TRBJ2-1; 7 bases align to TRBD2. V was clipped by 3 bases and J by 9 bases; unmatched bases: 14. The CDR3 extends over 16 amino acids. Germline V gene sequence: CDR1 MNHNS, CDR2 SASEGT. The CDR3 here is CASSDGTGGLQSEQFF. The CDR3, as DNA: TGTGCCAGCAGTGACGGGACTGGGGGACTACAAAGTGAGCAGTTCTTC.